This T cell receptor beta chain was profiled in a study of shared clonotypes between healthy human individuals. Whole-study findings and limits: The study's rarefaction showed incomplete sorted-subset sequencing despite large depth. A few donors showed sharing of approximately 5% of naive CD4 clonotypes. Compared with clonotypes that all four donors shared, non-shared clonotypes had lower generation probabilities.

The germline V gene encodes CDR1 KGHSH and CDR2 LQKENI. CDR3 length equals 16 residues. The V end lost 3 bases, the J end lost 3 bases, and 17 bases lay between the germline ends. Details on this clone: The antigen is unknown.

Deep-level assay runs were performed. Libraries were prepared by immunoSEQ multiplex PCR; TCRdb keeps only in-frame clonotypes and omits some of them. Here the sample spans 950,000 to 1,300,000 clones, about 75% being singletons. The receptor's source is a man younger than 30 in good health. The sequenced material came from memory CD4+ T cells sorted from blood. This sample's subset: CD45RA-negative fraction. The chain uses TRBV18 and TRBJ2-5; D possibly corresponds to TRBD1 (6 bases). CDR3: CASSPYSTGPEETQYF. The CDR3 bases are TGTGCCAGCTCACCCTATTCGACAGGCCCGGAAGAGACCCAGTACTTC. Supplemented by reference TRBV18 and TRBJ2-5, the full variable domain reads NAGVMQNPRHLVRRRGQEARLRCSPMKGHSHVYWYRQLPEEGLKFMVYLQKENIIDESGMPKERFSAEFPKEGPSILRIQQVVRGDSAAYFCASSPYSTGPEETQYFGPGTRLLVL.